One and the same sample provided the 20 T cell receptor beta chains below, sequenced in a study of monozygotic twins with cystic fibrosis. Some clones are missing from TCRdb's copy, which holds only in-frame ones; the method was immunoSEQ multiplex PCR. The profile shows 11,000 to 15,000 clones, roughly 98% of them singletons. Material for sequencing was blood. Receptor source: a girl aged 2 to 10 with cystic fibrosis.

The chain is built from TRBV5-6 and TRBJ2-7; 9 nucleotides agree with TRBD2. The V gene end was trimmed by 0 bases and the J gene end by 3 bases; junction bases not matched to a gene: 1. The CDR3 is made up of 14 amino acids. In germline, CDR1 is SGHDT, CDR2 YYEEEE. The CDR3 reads CASSLGLAVYEQYF. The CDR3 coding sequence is TGTGCCAGCAGCTTGGGACTAGCGGTCTACGAGCAGTACTTC. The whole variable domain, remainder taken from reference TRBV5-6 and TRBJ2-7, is DAGVTQSPTHLIKTRGQQVTLRCSPKSGHDTVSWYQQALGQGPQFIFQYYEEEERQRGNFPDRFSGHQFPNYSSELNVNALLLGDSALYLCASSLGLAVYEQYFGPGTRLTVT.

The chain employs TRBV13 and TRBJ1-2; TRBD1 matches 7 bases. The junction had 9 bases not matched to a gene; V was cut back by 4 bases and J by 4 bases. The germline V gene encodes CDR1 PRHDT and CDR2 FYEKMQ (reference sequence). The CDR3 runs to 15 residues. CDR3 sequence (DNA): TGTGCCAGCAGCTCCGAAGACAGGGTGGGCTATGGCTACACCTTC. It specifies CASSSEDRVGYGYTF.

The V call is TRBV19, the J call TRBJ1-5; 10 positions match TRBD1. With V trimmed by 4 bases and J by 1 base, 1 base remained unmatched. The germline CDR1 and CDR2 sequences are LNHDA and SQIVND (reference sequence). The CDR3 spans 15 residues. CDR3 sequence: CASSKTGGSNQPQHF. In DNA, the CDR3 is TGTGCCAGTAGTAAGACAGGGGGCAGCAATCAGCCCCAGCATTTT.

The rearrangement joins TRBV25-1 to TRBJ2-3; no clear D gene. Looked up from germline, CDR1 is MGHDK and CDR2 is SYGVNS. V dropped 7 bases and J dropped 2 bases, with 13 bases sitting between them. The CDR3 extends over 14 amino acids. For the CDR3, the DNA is TGTGCCAGCACTCCACCGGGTTACACAGATACGCAGTATTTT. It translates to CASTPPGYTDTQYF.

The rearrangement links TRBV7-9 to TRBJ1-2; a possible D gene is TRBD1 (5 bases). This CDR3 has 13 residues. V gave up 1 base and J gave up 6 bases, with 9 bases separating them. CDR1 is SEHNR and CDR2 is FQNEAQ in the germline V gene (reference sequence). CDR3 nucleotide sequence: TGTGCCAGCAGCTTAGGCGGGACTAATGGCTACACCTTC. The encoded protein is CASSLGGTNGYTF.

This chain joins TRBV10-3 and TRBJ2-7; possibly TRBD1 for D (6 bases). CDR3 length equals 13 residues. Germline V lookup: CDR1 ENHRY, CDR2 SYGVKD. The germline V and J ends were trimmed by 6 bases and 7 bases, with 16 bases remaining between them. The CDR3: CAIRGTSLGEQYF. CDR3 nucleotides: TGTGCCATCAGGGGGACATCCTTGGGTGAGCAGTACTTC.

CDR3 in DNA: TGCGCCAGCAGCCATTCCGGACTAGCGGGAGCTTCTGGGGCCAACGTCCTGACTTTC. This translates into CASSHSGLAGASGANVLTF. The chain is built from TRBV4-1 and TRBJ2-6; 13 nucleotides match TRBD2. This CDR3 is built from 19 residues. Trimming at V came to 3 bases and at J to 1 base, leaving 6 bases not matched to a gene. Germline V gene lookup returns CDR1 MGHRA and CDR2 YSYEKL.

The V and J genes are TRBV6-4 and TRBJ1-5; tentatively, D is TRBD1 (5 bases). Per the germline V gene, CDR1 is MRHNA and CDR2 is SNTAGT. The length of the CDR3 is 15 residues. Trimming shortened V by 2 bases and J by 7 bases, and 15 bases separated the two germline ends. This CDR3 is CASSDKFGGDQPQHF. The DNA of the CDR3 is TGTGCCAGCAGTGACAAGTTCGGGGGAGACCAGCCCCAGCATTTT.

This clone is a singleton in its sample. The CDR3 loop reads CASSQDFTAGVVETQYF. Written as DNA, the CDR3 is TGTGCCAGCAGCCAAGATTTTACAGCGGGAGTTGTGGAGACCCAGTACTTC. The V and J genes are TRBV4-2 and TRBJ2-5; 8 bases fit TRBD2. Germline trimming cut 0 bases from V and 5 bases from J; bases unmatched to any gene: 11. Germline V lookup: CDR1 LGHNA, CDR2 YNFKEQ. This CDR3 is 17 amino acids long.

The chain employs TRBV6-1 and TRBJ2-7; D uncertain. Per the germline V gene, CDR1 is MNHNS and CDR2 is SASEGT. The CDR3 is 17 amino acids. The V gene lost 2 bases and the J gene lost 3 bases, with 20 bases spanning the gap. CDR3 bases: TGTGCCAGCAGTGAACCGATGGCGGACGGTTTTGACTACGAGCAGTACTTC. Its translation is CASSEPMADGFDYEQYF.

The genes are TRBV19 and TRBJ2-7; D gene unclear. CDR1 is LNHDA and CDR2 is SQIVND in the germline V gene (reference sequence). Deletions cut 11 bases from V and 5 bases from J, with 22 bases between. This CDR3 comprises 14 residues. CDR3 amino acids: CAASPGFIPHEQYF. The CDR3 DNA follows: TGTGCCGCCAGCCCCGGGTTTATACCCCACGAGCAGTACTTC.

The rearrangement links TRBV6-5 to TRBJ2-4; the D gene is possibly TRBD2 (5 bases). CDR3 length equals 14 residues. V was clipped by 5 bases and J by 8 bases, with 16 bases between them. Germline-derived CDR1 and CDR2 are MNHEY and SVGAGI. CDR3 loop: CASSTGDTTDIQYF. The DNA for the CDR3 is TGTGCCAGCAGTACCGGGGATACGACGGACATTCAGTACTTC.

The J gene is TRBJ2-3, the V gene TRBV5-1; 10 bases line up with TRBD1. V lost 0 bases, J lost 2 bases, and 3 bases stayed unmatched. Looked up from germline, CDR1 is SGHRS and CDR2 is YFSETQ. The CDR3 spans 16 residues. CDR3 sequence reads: CASSLAGQGFTDTQYF. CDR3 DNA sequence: TGCGCCAGCAGCTTGGCGGGACAGGGGTTCACAGATACGCAGTATTTT.

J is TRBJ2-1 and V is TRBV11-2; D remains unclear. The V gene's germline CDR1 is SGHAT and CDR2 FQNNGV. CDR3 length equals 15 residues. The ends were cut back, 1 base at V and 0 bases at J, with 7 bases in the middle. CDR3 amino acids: CASSLAKSSYNEQFF. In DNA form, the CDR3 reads TGTGCCAGCAGCTTAGCAAAGAGCTCCTACAATGAGCAGTTCTTC. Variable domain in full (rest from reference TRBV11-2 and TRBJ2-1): EAGVAQSPRYKIIEKRQSVAFWCNPISGHATLYWYQQILGQGPKLLIQFQNNGVVDDSQLPKDRFSAERLKGVDSTLKIQPAKLEDSAVYLCASSLAKSSYNEQFFGPGTRLTVL.

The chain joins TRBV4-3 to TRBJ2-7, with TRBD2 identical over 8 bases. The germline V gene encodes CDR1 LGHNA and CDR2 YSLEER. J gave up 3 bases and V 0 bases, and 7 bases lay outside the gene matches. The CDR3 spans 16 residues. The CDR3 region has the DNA TGCGCCAGCAGCCAAGATCGGGGGGGGAGGGTCTACGAGCAGTACTTC. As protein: CASSQDRGGRVYEQYF.

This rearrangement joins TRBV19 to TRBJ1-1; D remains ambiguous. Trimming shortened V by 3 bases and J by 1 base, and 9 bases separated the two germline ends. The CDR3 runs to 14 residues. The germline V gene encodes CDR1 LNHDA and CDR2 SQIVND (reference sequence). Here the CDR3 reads CASSIGRWNTEAFF. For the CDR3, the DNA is TGTGCCAGTAGTATCGGGAGGTGGAACACTGAAGCTTTCTTT.

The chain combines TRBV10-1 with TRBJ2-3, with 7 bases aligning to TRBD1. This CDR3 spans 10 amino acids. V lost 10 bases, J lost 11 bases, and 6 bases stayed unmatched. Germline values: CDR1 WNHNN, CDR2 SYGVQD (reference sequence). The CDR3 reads CANPGGMQYF. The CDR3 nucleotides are TGCGCCAACCCAGGGGGTATGCAGTATTTT.

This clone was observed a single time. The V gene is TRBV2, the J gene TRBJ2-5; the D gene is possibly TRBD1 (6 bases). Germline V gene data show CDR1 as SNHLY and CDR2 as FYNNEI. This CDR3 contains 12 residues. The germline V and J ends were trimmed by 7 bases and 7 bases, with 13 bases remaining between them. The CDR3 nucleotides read TGTGCCAGCAACCGGGACACTGGGACCCAGTACTTC. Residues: CASNRDTGTQYF.

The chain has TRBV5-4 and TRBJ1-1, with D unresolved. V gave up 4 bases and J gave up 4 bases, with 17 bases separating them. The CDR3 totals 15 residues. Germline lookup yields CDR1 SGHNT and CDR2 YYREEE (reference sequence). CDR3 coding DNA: TGTGCCAGCAGCACCCTCGCGGTTTCGGGCACTGAAGCTTTCTTT. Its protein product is CASSTLAVSGTEAFF.

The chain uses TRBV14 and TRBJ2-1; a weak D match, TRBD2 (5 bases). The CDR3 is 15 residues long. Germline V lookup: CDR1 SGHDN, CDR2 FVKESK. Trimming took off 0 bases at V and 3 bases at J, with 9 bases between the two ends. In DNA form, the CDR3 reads TGTGCCAGCAGCCAAGACTCTAGCTACTACAATGAGCAGTTCTTC. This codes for CASSQDSSYYNEQFF.